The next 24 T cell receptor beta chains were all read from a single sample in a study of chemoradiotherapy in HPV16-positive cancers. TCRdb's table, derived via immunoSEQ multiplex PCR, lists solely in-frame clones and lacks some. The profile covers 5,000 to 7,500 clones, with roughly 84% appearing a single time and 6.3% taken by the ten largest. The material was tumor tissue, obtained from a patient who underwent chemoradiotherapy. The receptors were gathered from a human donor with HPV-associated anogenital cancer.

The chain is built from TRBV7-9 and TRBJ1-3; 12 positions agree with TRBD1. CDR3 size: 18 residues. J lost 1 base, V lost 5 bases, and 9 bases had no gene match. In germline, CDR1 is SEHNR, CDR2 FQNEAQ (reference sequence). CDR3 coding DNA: TGTGCCAGCAGCATCGGGACAGGGGGCTTGGGATCTGGAAACACCATATATTTT. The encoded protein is CASSIGTGGLGSGNTIYF. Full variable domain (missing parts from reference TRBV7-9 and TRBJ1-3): DTGVSQNPRHKITKRGQNVTFRCDPISEHNRLYWYRQTLGQGPEFLTYFQNEAQLEKSRLLSDRFSAERPKGSFSTLEIQRTEQGDSAMYLCASSIGTGGLGSGNTIYFGEGSWLTVV.

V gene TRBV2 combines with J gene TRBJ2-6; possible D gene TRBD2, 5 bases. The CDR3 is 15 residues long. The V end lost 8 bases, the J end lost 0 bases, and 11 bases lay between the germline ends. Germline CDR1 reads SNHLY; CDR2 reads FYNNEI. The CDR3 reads CASGGRRSGANVLTF. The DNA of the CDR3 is TGTGCCAGCGGAGGACGGCGCTCTGGGGCCAACGTCCTGACTTTC.

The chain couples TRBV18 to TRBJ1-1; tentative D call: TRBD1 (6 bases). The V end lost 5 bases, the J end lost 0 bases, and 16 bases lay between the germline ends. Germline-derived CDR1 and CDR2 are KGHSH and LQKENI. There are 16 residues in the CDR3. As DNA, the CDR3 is TGTGCCAGCTCAGACAGGTGGGGACACATGAACACTGAAGCTTTCTTT. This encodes CASSDRWGHMNTEAFF.

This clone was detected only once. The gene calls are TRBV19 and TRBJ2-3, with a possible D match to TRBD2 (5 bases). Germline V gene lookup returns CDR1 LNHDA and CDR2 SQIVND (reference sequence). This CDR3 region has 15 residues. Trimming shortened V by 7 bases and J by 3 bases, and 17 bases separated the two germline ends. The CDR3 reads CASTRVGERTDTQYF. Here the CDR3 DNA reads TGTGCCAGTACCAGAGTCGGGGAGCGGACAGATACGCAGTATTTT.

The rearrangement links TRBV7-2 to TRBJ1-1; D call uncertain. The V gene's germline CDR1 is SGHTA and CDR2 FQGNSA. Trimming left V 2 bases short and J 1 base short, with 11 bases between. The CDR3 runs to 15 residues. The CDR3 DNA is TGTGCCAGCAGCTTATATCCGGGGTCGAACACTGAAGCTTTCTTT. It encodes CASSLYPGSNTEAFF.

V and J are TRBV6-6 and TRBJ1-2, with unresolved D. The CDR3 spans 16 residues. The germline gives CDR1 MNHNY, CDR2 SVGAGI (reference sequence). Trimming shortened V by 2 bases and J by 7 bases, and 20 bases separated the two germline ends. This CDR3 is CASSYPTQWGRGGYTF. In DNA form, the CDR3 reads TGTGCCAGCAGTTACCCCACCCAATGGGGTCGCGGTGGCTACACCTTC.

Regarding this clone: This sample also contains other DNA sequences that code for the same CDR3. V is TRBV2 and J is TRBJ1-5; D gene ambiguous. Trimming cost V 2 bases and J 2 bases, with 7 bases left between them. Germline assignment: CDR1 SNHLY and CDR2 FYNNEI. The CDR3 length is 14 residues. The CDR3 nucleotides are TGTGCCAGCAGTGAACGGGTGGGCAATCAGCCCCAGCATTTT. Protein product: CASSERVGNQPQHF. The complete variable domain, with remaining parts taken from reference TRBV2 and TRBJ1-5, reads EPEVTQTPSHQVTQMGQEVILRCVPISNHLYFYWYRQILGQKVEFLVSFYNNEISEKSEIFDDQFSVERPDGSNFTLKIRSTKLEDSAMYFCASSERVGNQPQHFGDGTRLSIL.

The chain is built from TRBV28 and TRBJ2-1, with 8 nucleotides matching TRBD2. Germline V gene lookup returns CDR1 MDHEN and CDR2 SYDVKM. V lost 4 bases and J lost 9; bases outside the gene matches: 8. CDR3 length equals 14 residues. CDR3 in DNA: TGTGCCAGCAGTTCGGGACTAGTCACCACTGAGCAGTTCTTC. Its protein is CASSSGLVTTEQFF. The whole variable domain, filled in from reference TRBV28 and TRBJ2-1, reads DVKVTQSSRYLVKRTGEKVFLECVQDMDHENMFWYRQDPGLGLRLIYFSYDVKMKEKGDIPEGYSVSREKKERFSLILESASTNQTSMYLCASSSGLVTTEQFFGPGTRLTVL.

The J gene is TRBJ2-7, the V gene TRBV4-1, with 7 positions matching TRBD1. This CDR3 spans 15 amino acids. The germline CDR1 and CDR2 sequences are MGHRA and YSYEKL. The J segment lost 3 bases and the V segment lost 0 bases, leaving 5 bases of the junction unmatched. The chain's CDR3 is CASSQDDRTGYEQYF. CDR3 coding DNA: TGCGCCAGCAGCCAAGATGATCGGACAGGCTACGAGCAGTACTTC.

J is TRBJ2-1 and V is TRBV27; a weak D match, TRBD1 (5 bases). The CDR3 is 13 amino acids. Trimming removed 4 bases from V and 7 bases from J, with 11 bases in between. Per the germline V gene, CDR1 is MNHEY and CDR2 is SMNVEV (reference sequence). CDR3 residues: CASSSPRENEQFF. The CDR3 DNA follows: TGTGCCAGCAGTTCCCCCAGGGAAAATGAGCAGTTCTTC.

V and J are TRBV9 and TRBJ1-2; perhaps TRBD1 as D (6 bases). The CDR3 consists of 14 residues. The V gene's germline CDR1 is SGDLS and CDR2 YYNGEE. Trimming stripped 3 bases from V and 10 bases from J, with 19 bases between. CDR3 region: CASSAYRDQKAYTF. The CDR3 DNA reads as TGTGCCAGCAGCGCCTACAGGGATCAGAAAGCCTACACCTTC.

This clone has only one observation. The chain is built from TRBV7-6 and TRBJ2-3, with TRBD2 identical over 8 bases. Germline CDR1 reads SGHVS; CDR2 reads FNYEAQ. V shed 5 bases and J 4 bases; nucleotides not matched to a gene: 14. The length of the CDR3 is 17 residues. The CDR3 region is CASSQYHPAGVSDTQYF. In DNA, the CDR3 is TGTGCCAGCAGCCAATACCACCCAGCGGGGGTGTCAGATACGCAGTATTTT.

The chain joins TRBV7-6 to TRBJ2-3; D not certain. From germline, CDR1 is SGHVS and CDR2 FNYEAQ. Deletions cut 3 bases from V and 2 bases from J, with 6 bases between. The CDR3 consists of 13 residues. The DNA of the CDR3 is TGTGCCAGCAGCTTGGCCCTCACAGATACGCAGTATTTT. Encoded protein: CASSLALTDTQYF.

The CDR3 protein is CASSDLAGTTYNEQFF. The CDR3 DNA reads TGCGCCAGCAGCGACCTAGCGGGGACTACCTACAATGAGCAGTTCTTC. This chain uses TRBV5-1 with TRBJ2-1; 9 nucleotides line up with TRBD2. V was pared by 4 bases and J by 2 bases, with 7 bases of the junction left unmatched. The CDR3 consists of 16 residues. CDR1 and CDR2 (germline): SGHRS, YFSETQ.

The CDR3 region is CASSLTSNTGELFF. The CDR3 DNA reads as TGTGCCAGCAGCTTAACCAGCAACACCGGGGAGCTGTTTTTT. The genes are TRBV7-9 and TRBJ2-2, with D uncertain. Germline CDR1 and CDR2: SEHNR and FQNEAQ (reference sequence). The length of the CDR3 is 14 residues. Trimming shortened V by 2 bases and J by 2 bases, and 6 bases separated the two germline ends.

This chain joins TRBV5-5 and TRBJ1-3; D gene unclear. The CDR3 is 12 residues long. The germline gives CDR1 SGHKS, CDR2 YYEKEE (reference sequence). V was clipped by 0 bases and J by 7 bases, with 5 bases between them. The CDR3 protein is CASSLEGNTIYF. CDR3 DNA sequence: TGTGCCAGCAGCTTGGAGGGCAACACCATATATTTT.

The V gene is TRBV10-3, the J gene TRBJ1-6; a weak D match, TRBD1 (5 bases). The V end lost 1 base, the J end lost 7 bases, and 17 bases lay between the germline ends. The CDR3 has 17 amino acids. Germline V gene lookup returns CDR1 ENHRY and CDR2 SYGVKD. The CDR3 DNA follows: TGTGCCATCAGTGAGTTTGGGGCGGGGGAGAACAATTCACCCCTCCACTTT. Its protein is CAISEFGAGENNSPLHF.

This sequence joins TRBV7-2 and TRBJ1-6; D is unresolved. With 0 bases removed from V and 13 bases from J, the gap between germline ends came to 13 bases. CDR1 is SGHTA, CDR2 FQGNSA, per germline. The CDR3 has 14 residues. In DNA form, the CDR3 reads TGTGCCAGCAGCTTAGCAGGGCCTGGGGAGCCCCTCCACTTT. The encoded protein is CASSLAGPGEPLHF. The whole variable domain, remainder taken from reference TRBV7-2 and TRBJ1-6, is GAGVSQSPSNKVTEKGKDVELRCDPISGHTALYWYRQSLGQGLEFLIYFQGNSAPDKSGLPSDRFSAERTGGSVSTLTIQRTQQEDSAVYLCASSLAGPGEPLHFGNGTRLTVT.

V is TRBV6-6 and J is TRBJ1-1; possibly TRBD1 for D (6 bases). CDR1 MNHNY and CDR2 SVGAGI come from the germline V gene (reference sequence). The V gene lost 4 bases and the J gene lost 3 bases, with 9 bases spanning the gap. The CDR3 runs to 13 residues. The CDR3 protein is CASSSWTDTEAFF. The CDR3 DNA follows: TGTGCCAGCAGTTCCTGGACAGACACTGAAGCTTTCTTT.

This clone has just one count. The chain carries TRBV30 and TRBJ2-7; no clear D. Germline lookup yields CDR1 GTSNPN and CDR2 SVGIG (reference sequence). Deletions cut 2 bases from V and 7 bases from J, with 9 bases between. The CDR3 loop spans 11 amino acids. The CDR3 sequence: CAWSTTREQYF. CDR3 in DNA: TGTGCCTGGAGTACGACTCGAGAGCAGTACTTC.

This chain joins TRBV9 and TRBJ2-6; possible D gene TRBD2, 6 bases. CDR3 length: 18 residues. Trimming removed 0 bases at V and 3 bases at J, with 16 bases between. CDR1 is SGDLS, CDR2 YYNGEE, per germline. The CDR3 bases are TGTGCCAGCAGCGTAGACTCCCGCGGGGCGCTTGGGGCCAACGTCCTGACTTTC. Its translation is CASSVDSRGALGANVLTF. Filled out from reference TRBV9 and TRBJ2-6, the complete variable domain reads DSGVTQTPKHLITATGQRVTLRCSPRSGDLSVYWYQQSLDQGLQFLIQYYNGEERAKGNILERFSAQQFPDLHSELNLSSLELGDSALYFCASSVDSRGALGANVLTFGAGSRLTVL.

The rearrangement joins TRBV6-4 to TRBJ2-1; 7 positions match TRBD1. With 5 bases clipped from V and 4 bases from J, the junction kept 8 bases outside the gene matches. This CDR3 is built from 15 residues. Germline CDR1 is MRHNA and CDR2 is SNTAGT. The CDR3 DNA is TGTGCCAGCAGTACACAGGGGTCCGGGTACAATGAGCAGTTCTTC. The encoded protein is CASSTQGSGYNEQFF.

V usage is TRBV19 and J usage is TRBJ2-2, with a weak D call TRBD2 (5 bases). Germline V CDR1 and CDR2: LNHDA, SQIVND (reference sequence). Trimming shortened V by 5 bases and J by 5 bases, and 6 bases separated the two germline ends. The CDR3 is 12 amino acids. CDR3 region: CASSRGTGELFF. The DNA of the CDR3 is TGTGCCAGTAGTCGAGGGACCGGGGAGCTGTTTTTT. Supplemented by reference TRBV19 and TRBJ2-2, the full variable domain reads DGGITQSPKYLFRKEGQNVTLSCEQNLNHDAMYWYRQDPGQGLRLIYYSQIVNDFQKGDIAEGYSVSREKKESFPLTVTSAQKNPTAFYLCASSRGTGELFFGEGSRLTVL.

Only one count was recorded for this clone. CDR3 sequence (DNA): TGCGCCAGCAGCCAAGATCGGGGACAGGGAGTGGAAAAACTGTTTTTT. Protein sequence: CASSQDRGQGVEKLFF. The chain uses TRBV4-3 and TRBJ1-4; 9 nucleotides agree with TRBD1. V shed 0 bases and J 8 bases; nucleotides not matched to a gene: 7. Germline V gene data show CDR1 as LGHNA and CDR2 as YSLEER. This CDR3 region has 16 residues.